This entry features one T cell receptor beta chain sequence. This sample stems from a study of OX40 agonist ivuxolimab in advanced cancers. Study in general: Prior anti-PD-1, anti-PD-L1 or anti-CTLA-4 therapy did not bar entry, and roughly 40% had some. Among those treated, three patients had partial responses, one with hepatocellular carcinoma and two with cutaneous melanoma.

Profiling relied on immunoSEQ multiplex PCR, and the TCRdb table lists in-frame clones only, not all of them. Of some 83,000 clones listed, 80% to 90% are singletons. Blood sampling took place at baseline, cycle 4 day 1, and cycle 7 day 1. Sequencing used CD4+ or CD8+ T cells sorted from blood, obtained in a trial of the OX40 agonist ivuxolimab. The clonotype was recovered from an adult with an advanced solid tumor such as melanoma, head and neck, liver or kidney cancer.

The CDR3 sequence is CASSLVGIYEQYF. CDR3 bases: TGTGCCAGCAGCTTAGTAGGAATCTACGAGCAGTACTTC. The rearrangement joins TRBV11-2 to TRBJ2-7, with unresolved D. Germline lookup yields CDR1 SGHAT and CDR2 FQNNGV. V was pared by 1 base and J by 3 bases, with 7 bases between. The CDR3 runs to 13 residues.